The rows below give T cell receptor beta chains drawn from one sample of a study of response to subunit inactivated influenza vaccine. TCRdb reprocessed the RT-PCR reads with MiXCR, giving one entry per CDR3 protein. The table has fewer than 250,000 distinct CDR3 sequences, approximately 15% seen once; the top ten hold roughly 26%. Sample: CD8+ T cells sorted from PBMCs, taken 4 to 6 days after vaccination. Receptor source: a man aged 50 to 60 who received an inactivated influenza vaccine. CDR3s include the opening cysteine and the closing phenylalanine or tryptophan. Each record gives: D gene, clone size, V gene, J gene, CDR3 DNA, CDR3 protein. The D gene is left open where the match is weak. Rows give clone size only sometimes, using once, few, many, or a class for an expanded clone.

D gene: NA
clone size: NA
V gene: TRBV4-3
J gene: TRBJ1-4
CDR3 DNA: TGCGCCAGCAGCCAAGATAGGGCAGCGCTTAATGAAAAACTGTTTTTT
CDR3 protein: CASSQDRAALNEKLFF

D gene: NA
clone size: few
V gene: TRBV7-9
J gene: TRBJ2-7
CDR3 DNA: TGTGCCAGCAGCTTACTGGGGGGGCGCCCCTACGAGCAGTACTTC
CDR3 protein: CASSLLGGRPYEQYF

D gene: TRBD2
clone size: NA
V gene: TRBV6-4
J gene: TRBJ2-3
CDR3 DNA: TGTGCCAGCAGTGAAGGGACTAGTCGCACAGATACGCAGTATTTT
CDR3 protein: CASSEGTSRTDTQYF

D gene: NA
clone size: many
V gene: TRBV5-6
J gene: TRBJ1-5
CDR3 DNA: TGTGCCAGCAGCTTGGGGGGGGGCCAGCCCCAGCATTTT
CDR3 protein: CASSLGGGQPQHF

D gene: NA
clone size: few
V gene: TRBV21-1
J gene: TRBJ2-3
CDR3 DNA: TGTGCCAGCAGCAAAGCGTATAGCGGTAGCACAGATACGCAGTATTTT
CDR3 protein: CASSKAYSGSTDTQYF

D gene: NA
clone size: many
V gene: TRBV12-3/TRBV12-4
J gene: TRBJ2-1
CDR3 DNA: TGTGCCAGCAACCAAGGACTTTACAATGAGCAGTTCTTC
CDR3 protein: CASNQGLYNEQFF

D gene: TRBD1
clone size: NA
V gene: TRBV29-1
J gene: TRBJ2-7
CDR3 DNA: TGCAGCGTGGAGGGACAGGGGAACGAGCAGTACTTC
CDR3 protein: CSVEGQGNEQYF

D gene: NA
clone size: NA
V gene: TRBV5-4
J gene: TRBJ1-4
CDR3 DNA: TGTGCCAGCAGCCCCGGGCTCCGCGGCGAAAAACTGTTTTTT
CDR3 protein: CASSPGLRGEKLFF

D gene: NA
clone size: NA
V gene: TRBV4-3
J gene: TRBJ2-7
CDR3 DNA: TGCGCCAGCAGCCAAGATATTGTAACTACCTACGAGCAGTACTTC
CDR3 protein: CASSQDIVTTYEQYF

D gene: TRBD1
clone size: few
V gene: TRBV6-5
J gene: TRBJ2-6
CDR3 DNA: TGTGCCAGCAGTTACTCCGGGACAGGCCTTCTCTCTGGGGCCAACGTCCTGACTTTC
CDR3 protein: CASSYSGTGLLSGANVLTF

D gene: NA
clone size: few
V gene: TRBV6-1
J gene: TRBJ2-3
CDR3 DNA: TGTGCCAGCAGTATCCTGGCGGGGAACACAGATACGCAGTATTTT
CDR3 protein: CASSILAGNTDTQYF

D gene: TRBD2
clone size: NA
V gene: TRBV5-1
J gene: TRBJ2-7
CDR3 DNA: TGCGCCAGCAGGAGCGGTACAGCGGGGTACTACGAGCAGTACTTC
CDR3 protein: CASRSGTAGYYEQYF

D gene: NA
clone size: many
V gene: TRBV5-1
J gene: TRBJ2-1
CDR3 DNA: TGCGCCAGCAGCTTGGGGTCCAGGGAATATGAGCAGTTCTTC
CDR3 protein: CASSLGSREYEQFF

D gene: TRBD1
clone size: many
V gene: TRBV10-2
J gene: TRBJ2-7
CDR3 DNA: TGCGCCAGCAGTATAACAGGGGGTAGGGACGAGCAGTACTTC
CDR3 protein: CASSITGGRDEQYF

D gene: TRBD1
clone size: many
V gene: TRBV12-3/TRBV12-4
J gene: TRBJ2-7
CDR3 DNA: TGTGCCAGCAGGCCCCCCGGGACAGCTTACGAGCAGTACTTC
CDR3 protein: CASRPPGTAYEQYF